This T cell receptor (beta chain) was obtained from a study of blood T cell repertoires in COVID-19. At the level of the study: The study drew acute and convalescent COVID-19 samples from the United States, Italy and Spain. The analysed material was cDNA or gDNA that came from T cells, B-cell-depleted T cells, or PBMCs.

This CDR3 comprises 13 residues. V lost 5 bases and J lost 8; bases outside the gene matches: 5. Germline CDR1 and CDR2: MGHDK and SYGVNS. Source study methods: Cell counts per sample came from amplifying reference gene primers. Sequencing used immunoSEQ multiplex PCR; TCRdb keeps in-frame clones, though not all of them. The D gene and trimming were derived from the DNA, and the V and J assignments and clone size from that table. In the table there are more than 50,000 clones, about 93% of which are singletons. The V gene is TRBV25-1, the J gene TRBJ2-4; 8 bases are a match to TRBD2. Source material: peripheral blood. The clonotype originates from a man aged 80 or over with acute or convalescent COVID-19. CDR3 in DNA: TGTGCCAGCAGTCTGGGACTAGTGGACATTCAGTACTTC. Translation gives CASSLGLVDIQYF.